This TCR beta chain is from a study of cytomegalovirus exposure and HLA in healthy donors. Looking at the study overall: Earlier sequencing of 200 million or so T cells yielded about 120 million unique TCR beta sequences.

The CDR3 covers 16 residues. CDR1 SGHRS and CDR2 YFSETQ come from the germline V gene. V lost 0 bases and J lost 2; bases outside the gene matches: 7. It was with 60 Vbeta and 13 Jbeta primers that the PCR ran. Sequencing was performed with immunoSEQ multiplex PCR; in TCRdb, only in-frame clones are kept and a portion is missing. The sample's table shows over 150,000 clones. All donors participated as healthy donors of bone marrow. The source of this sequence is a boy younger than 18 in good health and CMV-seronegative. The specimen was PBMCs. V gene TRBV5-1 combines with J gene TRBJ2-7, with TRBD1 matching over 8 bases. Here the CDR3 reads CASSLGSGGQAYEQYF. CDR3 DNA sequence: TGCGCCAGCAGCTTGGGATCAGGGGGCCAGGCCTACGAGCAGTACTTC.